This T cell receptor beta chain was recorded in a study of shared T cell receptors in the human thymus. V was shortened by 4 bases and J by 2 bases, with 12 bases between the two germline ends. CDR3 size: 15 residues. The V gene's germline CDR1 is MDHEN and CDR2 SYDVKM. Profiled with immunoSEQ multiplex PCR; TCRdb holds only in-frame clones, not every one. The sample consists of about 660,000 clones, around 87% of them appearing once. Another study also made use of these data, one on human thymus T cells. As that report states: Resections from corrective heart surgery provided thymus tissue. The related literature has documented a marked overlap of thymic repertoires among unrelated individuals.

The V call is TRBV28, the J call TRBJ1-5; maybe TRBD1 (5 bases). This TCR was recovered from a boy in the first two years of life with a congenital heart defect. Sequenced input: thymocytes. As DNA, the CDR3 is TGTGCCAGCAGTTCCCTCACAGGTTGCAATCAGCCCCAGCATTTT. It codes for CASSSLTGCNQPQHF.